Listed here are 18 T cell receptor beta chains from one sample, sequenced in a study of T cell responses to AZD1222 COVID-19 vaccine. Some clones are missing from TCRdb's copy, which holds only in-frame ones; the method was immunoSEQ multiplex PCR. The table shows over 150,000 clones, with 80% to 90% occurring only once. The sequences come from peripheral blood, collected on day 0 of AZD1222 vaccination. Receptors were obtained from an adult in good health.

The CDR3 coding sequence is TGTGCCAGTAGTATGTACGTCTGGGGCTCTGGAAACACCATATATTTT. This sequence encodes CASSMYVWGSGNTIYF. The rearrangement links TRBV19 to TRBJ1-3, with D unclear. The CDR3 extends over 16 amino acids. The ends were cut back, 3 bases at V and 0 bases at J, with 12 bases in the middle. Germline lookup yields CDR1 LNHDA and CDR2 SQIVND (reference sequence).

V gene TRBV4-3 combines with J gene TRBJ1-3; no definite D call. The CDR3 sequence is 15 residues long. The germline V gene encodes CDR1 LGHNA and CDR2 YSLEER. Trimming cost V 3 bases and J 0 bases, with 9 bases left between them. The CDR3 here is CASSHGRSSGNTIYF. The DNA for the CDR3 is TGCGCCAGCAGCCACGGACGTAGCTCTGGAAACACCATATATTTT.

The gene calls are TRBV27 and TRBJ2-7; a possible D gene is TRBD2 (7 bases). The germline V gene encodes CDR1 MNHEY and CDR2 SMNVEV (reference sequence). V was cut by 3 bases and J by 4 bases, with 13 bases left in between. The CDR3 runs 14 residues. In DNA, the CDR3 is TGTGCCAGCAGTTTTGCGGGGGCGGGATACGAGCAGTACGTC. It translates to CASSFAGAGYEQYV.

This clone was picked up one time. This chain connects TRBV5-4 to TRBJ1-6; D is unresolved. The CDR3 runs 12 residues. V was shortened by 4 bases and J by 8 bases, with 7 bases between the two germline ends. The germline V gene has CDR1 SGHNT and CDR2 YYREEE (reference sequence). The CDR3 sequence is CASSGTDSPLHF. In DNA, the CDR3 is TGTGCCAGCAGCGGAACCGATTCACCCCTCCACTTT.

This clone has more than one count but fewer than ten. V gene TRBV7-2 combines with J gene TRBJ2-1; 9 nucleotides agree with TRBD2. The ends lost 3 bases at V and 2 bases at J; junction bases unmatched: 2. CDR1 and CDR2 from the germline V gene are SGHTA and FQGNSA. The CDR3 sequence is 15 residues long. The CDR3 DNA reads as TGTGCCAGCAGCTTTAGCGGGGGAACCTACAATGAGCAGTTCTTC. Translated: CASSFSGGTYNEQFF. Filled out from reference TRBV7-2 and TRBJ2-1, the complete variable domain reads GAGVSQSPSNKVTEKGKDVELRCDPISGHTALYWYRQSLGQGLEFLIYFQGNSAPDKSGLPSDRFSAERTGGSVSTLTIQRTQQEDSAVYLCASSFSGGTYNEQFFGPGTRLTVL.

The chain combines TRBV19 with TRBJ1-2; D is ambiguous. This CDR3 region has 12 residues. Germline V gene data show CDR1 as LNHDA and CDR2 as SQIVND (reference sequence). V lost 5 bases and J 4 bases, leaving 8 bases between the germline ends. The CDR3 DNA is TGTGCCAGTAGTCTGGCAGCCTATGGCTACACCTTC. Translating it yields CASSLAAYGYTF.

This chain joins TRBV6-5 and TRBJ2-7; a weak D match, TRBD2 (5 bases). V dropped 2 bases and J dropped 7 bases, with 15 bases sitting between them. CDR1 is MNHEY and CDR2 is SVGAGI in the germline V gene. The CDR3 runs 14 residues. The CDR3 loop is CASSYREGSLEQYF. The CDR3 region has the DNA TGTGCCAGCAGTTACCGCGAGGGTTCGTTAGAGCAGTACTTC.

The CDR3 reads CASSLAYGSEVSLSSPLHF. The CDR3 DNA follows: TGTGCCAGCAGCTTAGCCTACGGCAGTGAGGTTTCGCTAAGTTCACCCCTCCACTTT. This chain connects TRBV7-8 to TRBJ1-6, with D unclear. The CDR3 length is 19 residues. CDR1 is SGHVS, CDR2 FQNEAQ, per germline. Trimming shortened V by 0 bases and J by 9 bases, and 24 bases separated the two germline ends.

This clone was seen once. The genes are TRBV9 and TRBJ2-3; 7 nucleotides line up with TRBD2. The CDR3 spans 15 residues. Trimming removed 2 bases from V and 4 bases from J; junction bases left unmatched: 7. CDR1 and CDR2 (germline): SGDLS, YYNGEE. DNA for the CDR3: TGTGCCAGCAGCGTGCAAGCGGGGTCCTCAGATACGCAGTATTTT. Protein product: CASSVQAGSSDTQYF.

The DNA of the CDR3 is TGTGCCAGCAGTGAAAGACCCTCGGGCAGGGGGTTCCCAGAGACCCAGTACTTC. This encodes CASSERPSGRGFPETQYF. The chain joins TRBV2 to TRBJ2-5; TRBD1 aligns across 7 bases. The V gene's germline CDR1 is SNHLY and CDR2 FYNNEI. The J segment lost 4 bases and the V segment lost 2 bases, leaving 16 bases of the junction unmatched. The CDR3 consists of 18 residues.

This clone was seen only once. The chain uses TRBV7-3 and TRBJ2-1; D gene ambiguous. The germline CDR1 and CDR2 sequences are SGHTA and FQGTGA. The CDR3 has 15 residues. Deletions cut 3 bases from V and 0 bases from J, with 9 bases between. The CDR3 reads CASSFVAVSYNEQFF. CDR3 nucleotide sequence: TGTGCCAGCAGCTTCGTAGCAGTCTCCTACAATGAGCAGTTCTTC.

V is TRBV6-1 and J is TRBJ2-1, with 9 bases aligning to TRBD2. CDR3 length: 16 amino acids. From germline, CDR1 is MNHNS and CDR2 SASEGT. With 2 bases clipped from V and 7 bases from J, the junction kept 9 bases outside the gene matches. The CDR3 protein is CASSEFPGLAFNEQFF. CDR3 in DNA: TGTGCCAGCAGTGAATTCCCGGGACTAGCTTTTAATGAGCAGTTCTTC.

The chain employs TRBV6-2 or TRBV6-3 and TRBJ1-1; TRBD1 is a possible D gene (5 bases). Trimming cost V 4 bases and J 1 base, with 10 bases left between them. The CDR3 has 14 amino acids. The germline gives CDR1 MNHEY, CDR2 SVGEGT. The CDR3 DNA follows: TGTGCCAGCAGTTTTCAGGGTGGGAACACTGAAGCTTTCTTT. Protein product: CASSFQGGNTEAFF.

This clone has only one observation. This CDR3 is CASSSGTGVGYEQYF. CDR3 nucleotide sequence: TGCGCCAGCAGCTCAGGGACAGGGGTCGGCTACGAGCAGTACTTC. The rearrangement links TRBV4-1 to TRBJ2-7, with 10 bases fitting TRBD1. The germline CDR1 and CDR2 sequences are MGHRA and YSYEKL. The length of the CDR3 is 15 residues. V was clipped by 5 bases and J by 3 bases; unmatched bases: 7.

V usage is TRBV12-3 or TRBV12-4 and J usage is TRBJ2-3; TRBD2 matches at 7 bases. The CDR3 extends over 12 amino acids. Unmatched junction bases numbered 4, after V lost 7 bases and J lost 6 bases. The CDR3 loop is CASTQGGDTQYF. The CDR3 bases are TGTGCCAGCACGCAGGGAGGGGATACGCAGTATTTT.

The CDR3 region is CASRGLRTDTQYF. The CDR3 region has the DNA TGTGCCAGTCGGGGGCTACGCACAGATACGCAGTATTTT. The chain has TRBV27 and TRBJ2-3, with D tentatively TRBD1 or TRBD2 (6 bases each). This CDR3 is built from 13 residues. Germline CDR1 reads MNHEY; CDR2 reads SMNVEV (reference sequence). V lost 9 bases and J 1 base, leaving 11 bases between the germline ends.

The V gene is TRBV10-3, the J gene TRBJ2-7; 10 bases fit TRBD1. The germline V gene has CDR1 ENHRY and CDR2 SYGVKD. The V and J ends lost 2 bases and 4 bases, in that order; junction bases with no gene match: 2. The CDR3 has 14 residues. CDR3 DNA: TGTGCCATCAGTGAGGGACAGGGGGAGTACGAGCAGTACTTC. Its translation: CAISEGQGEYEQYF.

This rearrangement joins TRBV6-5 to TRBJ2-7; TRBD1 matches at 9 bases. Germline CDR1 is MNHEY and CDR2 is SVGAGI. V was clipped by 5 bases and J by 3 bases; unmatched bases: 5. This CDR3 has 14 residues. The CDR3, as DNA: TGTGCCAGCAGTCAAACGGGACAGGGCTACGAGCAGTACTTC. This sequence encodes CASSQTGQGYEQYF.